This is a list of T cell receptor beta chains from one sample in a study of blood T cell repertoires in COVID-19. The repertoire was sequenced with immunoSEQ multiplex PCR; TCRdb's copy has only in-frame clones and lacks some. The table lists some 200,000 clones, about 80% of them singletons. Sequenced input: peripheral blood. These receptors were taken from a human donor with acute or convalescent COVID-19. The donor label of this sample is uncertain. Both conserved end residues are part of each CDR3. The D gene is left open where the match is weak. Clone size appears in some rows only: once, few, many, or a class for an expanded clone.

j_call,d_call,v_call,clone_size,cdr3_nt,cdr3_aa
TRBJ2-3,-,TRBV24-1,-,TGTGCCACCAGGGGGACACCCCAGGCCACAGATACGCAGTATTTT,CATRGTPQATDTQYF
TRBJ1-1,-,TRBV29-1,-,TGCAGCGTTGAGGGACTGATGAACACTGAAGCTTTCTTT,CSVEGLMNTEAFF
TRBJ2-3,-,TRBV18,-,TGTGCCAGCTCACCACCCGGTACGCAGTATTTT,CASSPPGTQYF
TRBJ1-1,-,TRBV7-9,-,TGTGCCAGCAGCTTAGCGCTCGGGGGAAACACTGAAGCTTTCTTT,CASSLALGGNTEAFF
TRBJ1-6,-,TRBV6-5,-,TGTGCCAGCAGTTACACCCGGACAGAAAATTCACCCCTCCACTTT,CASSYTRTENSPLHF
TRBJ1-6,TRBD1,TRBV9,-,TGTGCCAGCAGCGTTACAGGGGGGAATTCACCCCTCCACTTT,CASSVTGGNSPLHF
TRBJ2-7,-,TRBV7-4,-,TGTGCCAGCAGCTTAGGGAGGACGGTCCTCTACGAGCAGTACTTC,CASSLGRTVLYEQYF
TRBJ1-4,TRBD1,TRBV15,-,TGTGCCACCAGCAGGCTTAGGCAGGGGGGTGAAAAACTGTTTTTT,CATSRLRQGGEKLFF
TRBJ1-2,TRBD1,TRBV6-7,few,TGTGCCAGCAGTTTGGGACAGGGGCGGGACTATGGCTACACCTTC,CASSLGQGRDYGYTF
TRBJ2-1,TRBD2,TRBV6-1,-,TGTGCCAGCAGTGACGCAGGGACTAGCGGGGGGCCCTACAATGAGCAGTTCTTC,CASSDAGTSGGPYNEQFF
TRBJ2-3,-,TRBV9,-,TGTGCCAGCAGCGTAGAAGCCCCAGGGGGCACAGATACGCAGTATTTT,CASSVEAPGGTDTQYF
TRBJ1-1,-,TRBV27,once,TGTGCCAGCAGTCCGTCCTCCACCGGGTACGAAGCTTTCTTT,CASSPSSTGYEAFF
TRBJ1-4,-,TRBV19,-,TGTGCCAGTAGTACTCGGGTCGGAGAGTTAGAAAAACTGTTTTTT,CASSTRVGELEKLFF
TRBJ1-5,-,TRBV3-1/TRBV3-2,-,TGTGCCAGCAGGCCCGGGGGGGGCTCCGGTCAGCCCCAGCATTTT,CASRPGGGSGQPQHF
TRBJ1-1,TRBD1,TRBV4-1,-,TGCGCCAGCAGCCAGGCGACACCGTACAGGGGGCGGACTGAAGCTTTCTTT,CASSQATPYRGRTEAFF